The 11 T cell receptor beta chains below come from one sample, sequenced in a study of beta chain features in type 1 diabetes. cDNA synthesis used the whole RNA isolate, giving expressed TCRB sequences. Clones were sequenced by immunoSEQ multiplex PCR, and TCRdb holds only the in-frame ones, with some missing. The sample lists more than 300,000 clones, approximately 15% occurring once. Sequenced input: naive CD4+ T cells from blood. The receptor source for this set is a woman aged 18-35 years in good health.

This clone was picked up a small number of times. The chain uses TRBV11-2 and TRBJ1-2; 7 nucleotides match TRBD1. The CDR3 runs to 14 residues. From germline, CDR1 is SGHAT and CDR2 FQNNGV. V was pared by 6 bases and J by 8 bases, with 12 bases of the junction left unmatched. CDR3 residues: CASSPFEQGVGYTF. In nucleotides, the CDR3 is TGTGCCAGCAGTCCCTTCGAGCAGGGGGTGGGCTACACCTTC.

The J gene is TRBJ2-5, the V gene TRBV7-2, with 14 bases that match TRBD2. The CDR3 contains 16 residues. V lost 5 bases and J lost 4; bases outside the gene matches: 6. Per the germline V gene, CDR1 is SGHTA and CDR2 is FQGNSA. CDR3 bases: TGTGCCAGCAGCCGTTGGGGACTAGCGGGAGCAGAGACCCAGTACTTC. Its translation is CASSRWGLAGAETQYF. The variable domain in full, completed from reference TRBV7-2 and TRBJ2-5, reads GAGVSQSPSNKVTEKGKDVELRCDPISGHTALYWYRQSLGQGLEFLIYFQGNSAPDKSGLPSDRFSAERTGGSVSTLTIQRTQQEDSAVYLCASSRWGLAGAETQYFGPGTRLLVL.

This clone appeared a few times. The J gene is TRBJ2-3, the V gene TRBV4-2; 9 bases match TRBD2. CDR3 length equals 16 residues. CDR1 and CDR2 from the germline V gene are LGHNA and YNFKEQ. V shed 3 bases and J 4 bases; nucleotides not matched to a gene: 8. The CDR3 nucleotides read TGTGCCAGCAGCCACGGTAGCGGGAGAATCTCAGATACGCAGTATTTT. The encoded protein is CASSHGSGRISDTQYF.

The gene calls are TRBV28 and TRBJ1-2; unclear D gene. This CDR3 spans 12 amino acids. Per germline, CDR1 MDHEN and CDR2 SYDVKM. V lost 7 bases to trimming and J lost 7 bases, with 13 bases between them. The CDR3, as DNA: TGTGCCAGCACCAATCCGGCTAGTGGCTACACCTTC. Its translation: CASTNPASGYTF.

This clone was observed a few times. This chain joins TRBV6-1 and TRBJ2-1; 7 nucleotides agree with TRBD1. The V gene's germline CDR1 is MNHNS and CDR2 SASEGT. The ends lost 1 base at V and 3 bases at J; junction bases unmatched: 6. The CDR3 is 16 residues long. This CDR3 reads CASSEETGRVYNEQFF. The CDR3 nucleotides are TGTGCCAGCAGTGAAGAGACAGGGCGCGTCTACAATGAGCAGTTCTTC.

V is TRBV6-5 and J is TRBJ1-5, with 10 bases identical to TRBD1. This CDR3 has 16 residues. Trimming cost V 4 bases and J 1 base; bases outside gene matches: 4. Germline loops: CDR1 MNHEY, CDR2 SVGAGI. The DNA of the CDR3 is TGTGCCAGCAGTTCGGACAGGGGGTTGAGCAATCAGCCCCAGCATTTT. It codes for CASSSDRGLSNQPQHF.

This chain joins TRBV4-3 and TRBJ2-7, with 9 bases aligning to TRBD2. The length of the CDR3 is 17 residues. V shed 0 bases and J 0 bases; nucleotides not matched to a gene: 6. Germline CDR1 and CDR2: LGHNA and YSLEER. The CDR3 DNA reads as TGCGCCAGCAGCCAAGATTACGGGACTAGCATCTCCTACGAGCAGTACTTC. Translation: CASSQDYGTSISYEQYF.

The rearrangement joins TRBV7-3 to TRBJ1-2; tentative D call: TRBD1 (6 bases). Germline assignment: CDR1 SGHTA and CDR2 FQGTGA. The CDR3 sequence is 15 residues long. V dropped 0 bases and J dropped 4 bases, with 12 bases sitting between them. The CDR3 is CASSLTGAQIYGYTF. CDR3 DNA sequence: TGTGCCAGCAGCTTAACGGGGGCCCAGATCTATGGCTACACCTTC.

The genes are TRBV27 and TRBJ2-2, with 10 bases identical to TRBD1. This CDR3 region has 17 residues. After removal of 4 bases from V and 4 bases from J, the junction contained 9 bases not matched to a gene. CDR1 is MNHEY, CDR2 SMNVEV, per germline (reference sequence). CDR3 residues: CASSSRQGAMSTGELFF. The CDR3 DNA sequence: TGTGCCAGCAGTTCGAGACAGGGGGCGATGAGCACCGGGGAGCTGTTTTTT.

This clone has more than one count but fewer than ten. The CDR3 here is CASSVNAGPNTGELFF. The DNA of the CDR3 is TGTGCCAGCAGCGTGAACGCGGGACCAAACACCGGGGAGCTGTTTTTT. This sequence joins TRBV9 and TRBJ2-2; tentatively, D is TRBD2 (6 bases). Germline loops: CDR1 SGDLS, CDR2 YYNGEE. V shed 2 bases and J shed 2 bases, with 13 bases lying between them. CDR3 length equals 16 residues.

This clone occurred a few times. This chain uses TRBV28 with TRBJ2-3, with D perhaps TRBD2 (5 bases). The V gene's germline CDR1 is MDHEN and CDR2 SYDVKM. Trimming cost V 5 bases and J 3 bases, with 18 bases left between them. This CDR3 has 16 residues. CDR3 amino acids: CASSPPRGSRTDTQYF. The CDR3 nucleotides are TGTGCCAGCAGTCCCCCCCGGGGTAGCAGGACAGATACGCAGTATTTT.